The 11 T cell receptor beta chains below come from one sample, sequenced in a study of cytomegalovirus exposure and HLA in healthy donors. 60 Vbeta and 13 Jbeta primers were used in PCR. Clones were sequenced by immunoSEQ multiplex PCR, and TCRdb holds only the in-frame ones, with some missing. This sample has over 150,000 clones; around 90% occur once, and the top ten carry over 0.8%. The specimen sequenced was PBMCs. The receptors were gathered from a woman aged 25 to 45 in good health and CMV-seronegative.

This clone was seen just once. The chain combines TRBV9 with TRBJ2-3; 10 nucleotides match TRBD2. The CDR3 has 16 amino acids. The junction had 11 bases not matched to a gene; V was cut back by 4 bases and J by 6 bases. Per germline, CDR1 SGDLS and CDR2 YYNGEE. DNA of the CDR3: TGTGCCAGCAGCACTCAACCTAGCGGGGGAGGTGATACGCAGTATTTT. Amino acid sequence: CASSTQPSGGGDTQYF.

This chain connects TRBV9 to TRBJ1-4, with 7 bases identical to TRBD1. Per the germline V gene, CDR1 is SGDLS and CDR2 is YYNGEE. The CDR3 loop spans 14 amino acids. V was pared by 4 bases and J by 5 bases, with 5 bases of the junction left unmatched. CDR3 protein: CASSLGTANEKLFF. The CDR3 DNA reads as TGTGCCAGCAGCCTCGGGACAGCGAATGAAAAACTGTTTTTT.

The V call is TRBV11-2, the J call TRBJ2-7; possibly TRBD1 for D (5 bases). With 10 bases removed from V and 3 bases from J, the gap between germline ends came to 19 bases. The germline gives CDR1 SGHAT, CDR2 FQNNGV. The CDR3 extends over 14 amino acids. Here the CDR3 reads CATVGLRQRYEQYF. CDR3 DNA: TGTGCCACCGTTGGTTTGAGACAGCGCTACGAGCAGTACTTC. Using reference TRBV11-2 and TRBJ2-7 for the parts outside the CDR3, the full variable domain is EAGVAQSPRYKIIEKRQSVAFWCNPISGHATLYWYQQILGQGPKLLIQFQNNGVVDDSQLPKDRFSAERLKGVDSTLKIQPAKLEDSAVYLCATVGLRQRYEQYFGPGTRLTVT.

The chain recombines TRBV18 with TRBJ1-1; the D gene is possibly TRBD1 (5 bases). The CDR3 is 17 residues long. The ends were cut back, 5 bases at V and 2 bases at J, with 21 bases in the middle. Germline lookup yields CDR1 KGHSH and CDR2 LQKENI. Here the CDR3 DNA reads TGTGCCAGCTCAGCCCGGGCCCCCGGGGGGATTAACACTGAAGCTTTCTTT. Protein sequence: CASSARAPGGINTEAFF.

This chain links TRBV11-2 with TRBJ1-5; weak D call: TRBD1 (6 bases). CDR3 length equals 15 residues. Germline CDR1 SGHAT, CDR2 FQNNGV. V lost 0 bases, J lost 2 bases, and 8 bases lay in between. The chain's CDR3 is CASSLDRGGNQPQHF. The DNA for the CDR3 is TGTGCCAGCAGCTTAGACAGGGGCGGCAATCAGCCCCAGCATTTT.

A few counts support this clone. The CDR3 sequence is CASSRDSYEQYF. CDR3 in DNA: TGCGCCAGCAGCCGGGACAGCTACGAGCAGTACTTC. The chain is built from TRBV5-1 and TRBJ2-7; 7 positions agree with TRBD1. CDR3 length equals 12 residues. CDR1 is SGHRS, CDR2 YFSETQ, per germline. Trimming took 4 bases from V and 3 from J; bases not matched to a gene: 1.

The chain carries TRBV30 and TRBJ1-4, with 7 nucleotides matching TRBD1. The J segment lost 3 bases and the V segment lost 3 bases, leaving 4 bases of the junction unmatched. The CDR3 length is 14 residues. The germline CDR1 and CDR2 sequences are GTSNPN and SVGIG (reference sequence). CDR3 nucleotides: TGTGCCTGGAGCGCCGGGACAGCTAATGAAAAACTGTTTTTT. Translation gives CAWSAGTANEKLFF.

The chain recombines TRBV5-1 with TRBJ2-5; possible D gene TRBD2, 5 bases. Germline CDR1 reads SGHRS; CDR2 reads YFSETQ. This CDR3 is built from 13 residues. Between the trimmed V and J ends, which lost 2 bases and 0 bases, there was a span of 5 bases. The CDR3: CASSFGNQETQYF. CDR3 nucleotides: TGCGCCAGCAGCTTCGGGAACCAAGAGACCCAGTACTTC.

The chain couples TRBV10-3 to TRBJ2-3; TRBD1 is a possible D gene (6 bases). The CDR3 runs to 13 residues. Germline V lookup: CDR1 ENHRY, CDR2 SYGVKD. Trimming took off 2 bases at V and 3 bases at J, with 6 bases between the two ends. The CDR3 bases are TGTGCCATCAGTGAGACAGGGACAGATACGCAGTATTTT. It translates to CAISETGTDTQYF.

V usage is TRBV15 and J usage is TRBJ1-5; D perhaps matches TRBD1 (6 bases). Germline loops: CDR1 LNHNV, CDR2 YYDKDF (reference sequence). This CDR3 has 15 residues. V was cut by 1 base and J by 4 bases, with 11 bases left in between. The DNA for the CDR3 is TGTGCCACCAGCAGAGGGACAGAGATAAATCAGCCCCAGCATTTT. Its protein is CATSRGTEINQPQHF.

The gene calls are TRBV27 and TRBJ1-2; D unresolved. V lost 7 bases to trimming and J lost 7 bases, with 13 bases between them. Germline CDR1 and CDR2: MNHEY and SMNVEV (reference sequence). The CDR3 has 12 residues. CDR3 residues: CASTASGGGYTF. DNA for the CDR3: TGTGCCAGCACCGCGTCGGGTGGTGGCTACACCTTC.